What follows is one T cell receptor beta chain and its context. CDR1 is GTSNPN and CDR2 is SVGIG in the germline V gene (reference sequence). V lost 3 bases, J lost 10 bases, and 21 bases lay in between. This CDR3 has 14 amino acids. Here immunoSEQ multiplex PCR was the method, and the copy in TCRdb shows in-frame clones only, minus some. The table records 40,000 or so clones, approximately 86% of them present only once. This entry comes from a study of OX40 agonist ivuxolimab in advanced cancers. Turning to the study itself: Patients enrolled in dose escalation were diagnosed with hepatocellular carcinoma, melanoma, renal cell or head and neck cancer. The dose-escalation cohort was just under 85% male, with a mean age of 60 years, ranging about 23 to 90.

Sample: CD4+ or CD8+ T cells sorted from blood, taken in a trial of the OX40 agonist ivuxolimab. The chain links TRBV30 to TRBJ1-1; D may be TRBD1 (6 bases). This clonotype was sampled from an adult with an advanced solid tumor such as melanoma, head and neck, liver or kidney cancer. CDR3 coding DNA: TGTGCCTGGAGCCCGAGCCCAGGGGCTGCCGGAGCTTTCTTT. Translated: CAWSPSPGAAGAFF.